This TCR beta chain was found in a study of cytomegalovirus exposure and HLA in healthy donors. Study conclusions and caveats: It was 150 to 200 TCR beta chains that were listed as cytomegalovirus-associated.

Germline lookup yields CDR1 SGHTA and CDR2 FQGNSA. V shed 5 bases and J 2 bases; nucleotides not matched to a gene: 4. This CDR3 spans 15 amino acids. Of note for this clone: Its specificity is unknown.

Libraries were prepared by immunoSEQ multiplex PCR; TCRdb keeps only in-frame clonotypes and omits some of them. There are around 190,000 clones in the sample; roughly 86% occur only once, and about 1.6% lies in the top ten. The sequenced sample consisted of PBMCs. The rearrangement links TRBV7-2 to TRBJ2-3; the match to TRBD1 covers 10 bases. This clonotype was obtained from a woman between 18 and 29 years old in good health and CMV-seronegative. The DNA of the CDR3 is TGTGCCAGCAGCGCTGACAGGGGGCCCACAGATACGCAGTATTTT. It translates to CASSADRGPTDTQYF.